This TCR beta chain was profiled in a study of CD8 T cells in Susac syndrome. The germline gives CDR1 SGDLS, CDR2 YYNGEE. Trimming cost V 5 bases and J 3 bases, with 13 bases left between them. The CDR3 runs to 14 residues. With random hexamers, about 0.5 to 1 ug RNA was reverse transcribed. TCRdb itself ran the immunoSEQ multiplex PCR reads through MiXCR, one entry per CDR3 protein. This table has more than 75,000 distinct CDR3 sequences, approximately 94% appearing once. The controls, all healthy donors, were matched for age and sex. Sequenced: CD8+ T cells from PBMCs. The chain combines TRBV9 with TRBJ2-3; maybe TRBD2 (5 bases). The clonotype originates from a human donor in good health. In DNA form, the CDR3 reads TGTGCCAGCAGTGCCGGGGAGCAAACAGATACGCAGTATTTT. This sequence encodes CASSAGEQTDTQYF.